This is a list of T cell receptor beta chains from one sample in a study of blood T cell repertoires in COVID-19. The data were produced by immunoSEQ multiplex PCR, yet TCRdb's version contains in-frame clones alone and is incomplete. Of a few hundred thousand clones in the sample, 87% are singletons; the top ten hold roughly 2%. Sequenced material: peripheral blood. The source of these receptors is a woman aged 45-59 years who had recovered from COVID-19. Each CDR3 is given with its conserved first and last residue. The D gene is left open where the match is weak. Expanded clones are given a class, and other clones once, few, many or no size at all.

>-|TRBV7-9|-|TRBJ1-2
CASSPGRSYGYTF
TGTGCCAGCAGCCCCGGGAGATCCTATGGCTACACCTTC
>once|TRBV5-1|TRBD2|TRBJ2-7
CASSLSTRERLAGALSSYEQYF
TGCGCCAGCAGCTTGTCCACCAGGGAACGACTAGCGGGGGCCTTGTCATCCTACGAGCAGTACTTC
>-|TRBV30|-|TRBJ1-2
CAWSVWGGVYGYTF
TGTGCCTGGAGTGTTTGGGGAGGAGTCTATGGCTACACCTTC
>-|TRBV24-1|TRBD1|TRBJ2-5
CATSDPGQGLETQYF
TGTGCCACCAGTGATCCGGGACAGGGCCTTGAGACCCAGTACTTC
>few|TRBV5-5|-|TRBJ2-3
CASSFFSGSTDTQYF
TGTGCCAGTTCATTTTTTTCGGGGAGCACAGATACGCAGTATTTT
>once|TRBV9|TRBD1|TRBJ1-5
CASSATGRQDQPQHF
TGTGCCAGCAGCGCGACAGGGCGGCAAGATCAGCCCCAGCATTTT
>-|TRBV13|TRBD2|TRBJ2-5
CASSPEGLAGKETQYF
TGTGCCAGCAGCCCGGAAGGACTAGCGGGAAAAGAGACCCAGTACTTC
>-|TRBV19|-|TRBJ2-7
CASRPAGNLYEQYF
TGTGCCAGTAGGCCCGCGGGGAACCTATACGAGCAGTACTTC
>-|TRBV6-2/TRBV6-3|TRBD1|TRBJ1-3
CASSWTGAGNTIYF
TGTGCCAGCAGTTGGACAGGGGCTGGAAACACCATATATTTT
>many|TRBV15|TRBD1|TRBJ1-5
CATSKGQGSGQPQHF
TGTGCCACCAGTAAGGGACAGGGGTCGGGGCAGCCCCAGCATTTT
>-|TRBV9|TRBD1|TRBJ1-2
CASSAPGQPYGYTF
TGTGCCAGCAGCGCACCGGGACAGCCCTATGGCTACACCTTC